This TCR beta chain was profiled in a study of T cell responses to AZD1222 COVID-19 vaccine. Study results and caveats: Spike-specific TCR breadth and depth were elevated following two AZD1222 doses. Just a handful of people given AZD1222 tested seropositive at baseline. Donor demographics were predominantly white British with a female majority; clonal diversity may be underestimated. Mapped onto spike, vaccine-associated CD4 TCRs spanned it and were dominant at 160-218 and 743-854.

The germline CDR1 and CDR2 sequences are LGHDT and YNNKEL (reference sequence). This CDR3 spans 17 amino acids. Germline trimming cut 2 bases from V and 5 bases from J; bases unmatched to any gene: 8. Produced via immunoSEQ multiplex PCR; TCRdb's table is partial and in-frame only. Among roughly 150,000 clones listed, approximately 80% were seen once. In regard to this clone: Its antigen remains unknown.

This clonotype was obtained from an adult in good health. This material consisted of peripheral blood, taken on day 0 of AZD1222 vaccination. V and J are TRBV3-1 (or the pseudogene TRBV3-2) and TRBJ2-3; TRBD1 aligns across 12 bases. The CDR3 loop is CASSQFLRDRGQDTQYF. DNA for the CDR3: TGTGCCAGCAGCCAATTTCTTCGGGACAGGGGGCAAGATACGCAGTATTTT.